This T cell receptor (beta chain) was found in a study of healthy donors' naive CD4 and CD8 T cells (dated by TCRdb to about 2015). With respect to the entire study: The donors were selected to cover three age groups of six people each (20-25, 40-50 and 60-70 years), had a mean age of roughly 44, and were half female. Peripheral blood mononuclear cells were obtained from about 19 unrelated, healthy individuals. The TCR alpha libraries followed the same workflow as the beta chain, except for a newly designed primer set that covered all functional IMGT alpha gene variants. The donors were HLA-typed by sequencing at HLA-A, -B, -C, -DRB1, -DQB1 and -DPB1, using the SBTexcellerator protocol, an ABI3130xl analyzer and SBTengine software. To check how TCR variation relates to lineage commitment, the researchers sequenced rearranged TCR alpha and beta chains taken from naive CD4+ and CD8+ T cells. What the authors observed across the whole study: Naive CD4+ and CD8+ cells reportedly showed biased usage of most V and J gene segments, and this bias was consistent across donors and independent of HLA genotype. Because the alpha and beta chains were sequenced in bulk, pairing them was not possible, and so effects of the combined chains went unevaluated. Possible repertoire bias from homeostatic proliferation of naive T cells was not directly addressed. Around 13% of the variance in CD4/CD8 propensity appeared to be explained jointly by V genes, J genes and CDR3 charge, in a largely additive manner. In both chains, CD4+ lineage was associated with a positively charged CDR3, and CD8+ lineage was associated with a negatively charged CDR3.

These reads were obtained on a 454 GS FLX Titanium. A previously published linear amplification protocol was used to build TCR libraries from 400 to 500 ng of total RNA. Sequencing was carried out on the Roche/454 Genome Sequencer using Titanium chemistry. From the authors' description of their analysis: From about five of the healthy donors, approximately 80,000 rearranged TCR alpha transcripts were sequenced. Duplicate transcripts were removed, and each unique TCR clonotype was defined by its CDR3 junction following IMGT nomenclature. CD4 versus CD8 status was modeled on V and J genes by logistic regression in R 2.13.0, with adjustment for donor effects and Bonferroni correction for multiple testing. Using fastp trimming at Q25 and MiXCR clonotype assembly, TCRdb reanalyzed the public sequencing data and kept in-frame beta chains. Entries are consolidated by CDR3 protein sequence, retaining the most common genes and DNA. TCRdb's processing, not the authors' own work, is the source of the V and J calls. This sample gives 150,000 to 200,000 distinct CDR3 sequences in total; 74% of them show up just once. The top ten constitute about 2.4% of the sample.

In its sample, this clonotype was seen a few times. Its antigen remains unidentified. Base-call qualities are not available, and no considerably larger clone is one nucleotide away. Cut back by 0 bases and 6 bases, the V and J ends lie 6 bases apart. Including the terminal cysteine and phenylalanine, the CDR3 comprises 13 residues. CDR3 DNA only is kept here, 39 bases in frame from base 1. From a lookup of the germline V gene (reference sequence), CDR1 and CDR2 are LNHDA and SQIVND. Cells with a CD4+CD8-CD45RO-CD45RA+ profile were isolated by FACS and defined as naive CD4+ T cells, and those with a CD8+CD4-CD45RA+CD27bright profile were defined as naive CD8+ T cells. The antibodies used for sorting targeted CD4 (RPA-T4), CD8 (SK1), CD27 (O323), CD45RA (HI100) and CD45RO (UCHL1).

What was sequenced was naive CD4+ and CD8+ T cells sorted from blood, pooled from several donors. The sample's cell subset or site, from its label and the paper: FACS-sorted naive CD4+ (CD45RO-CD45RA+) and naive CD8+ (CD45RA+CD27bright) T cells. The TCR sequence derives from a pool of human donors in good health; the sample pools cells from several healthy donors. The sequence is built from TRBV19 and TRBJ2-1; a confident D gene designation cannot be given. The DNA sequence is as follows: TGTGCCAGTAGTATAGATCTCCCCAATGAGCAGTTCTTC. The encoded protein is CASSIDLPNEQFF.